What follows are 10 T cell receptor beta chains derived from one specimen sequenced in a study of T cells in Graves' hyperthyroidism and ophthalmopathy. TCR beta CDR3 sequences were amplified from RNA transcripts. First-round RT-PCR of the TCR CDR3 relied on the HTBI primer set. TCRdb analysed the multiplex PCR reads with MiXCR anew, one entry per CDR3 protein. The sample lists 500,000 to 600,000 distinct CDR3 sequences, approximately 44% seen once, with around 8% in the top ten. Sequencing input: peripheral blood or thyroid tissue (not recorded which). These receptors came from a woman between 18 and 30 years old with Graves' hyperthyroidism.

This chain joins TRBV4-2 and TRBJ1-1; TRBD1 is a possible D gene (6 bases). With 0 bases removed from V and 3 bases from J, the gap between germline ends came to 8 bases. The V gene's germline CDR1 is LGHNA and CDR2 YNFKEQ. The CDR3 spans 14 residues. The CDR3: CASSQDTGYTEAFF. In DNA form, the CDR3 reads TGTGCCAGCAGCCAAGATACAGGGTACACTGAAGCTTTCTTT.

As for this clonotype: A much larger clone differs from this one at a single base, so this may be a read error. This chain joins TRBV5-5 and TRBJ2-2, with D maybe TRBD2 (5 bases). The CDR3 contains 16 residues. Germline loops: CDR1 SGHKS, CDR2 YYEKEE (reference sequence). The CDR3 reads CASSRDIVTNTGEPFF. In DNA form, the CDR3 reads TGTGCCAGCAGCAGAGATATCGTCACGAACACCGGGGAGCCGTTTTTT.

The chain joins TRBV7-9 to TRBJ2-6; 9 bases are a match to TRBD1. The V and J ends lost 3 bases and 0 bases, in that order; junction bases with no gene match: 6. This CDR3 has 18 residues. CDR1 SEHNR and CDR2 FQNEAQ come from the germline V gene (reference sequence). In DNA, the CDR3 is TGTGCCAGCAGCTTTACAGGGGGCGTCCACTCTGGGGCCAACGTCCTGACTTTC. Its translation: CASSFTGGVHSGANVLTF.

The CDR3 DNA follows: TGTGCCAGCAGTCGGGGGACAGGGGCCAATCAGCCCCAGCATTTT. Translating it yields CASSRGTGANQPQHF. The rearrangement links TRBV12-3 or TRBV12-4 to TRBJ1-5, with TRBD1 matching over 10 bases. After removal of 5 bases from V and 3 bases from J, the junction contained 4 bases not matched to a gene. This CDR3 spans 15 amino acids.

This chain uses TRBV25-1 with TRBJ1-1; possibly TRBD1 for D (6 bases). Germline V gene data show CDR1 as MGHDK and CDR2 as SYGVNS. The CDR3 has 15 residues. With 4 bases removed from V and 5 bases from J, the gap between germline ends came to 17 bases. The DNA for the CDR3 is TGTGCCAGCAGTGTAGGAGGGGGACCGACGACTGAAGCTTTCTTT. Amino acid sequence: CASSVGGGPTTEAFF.

This chain uses TRBV25-1 with TRBJ2-7; perhaps TRBD1 as D (6 bases). The CDR3 sequence is 13 residues long. Deletions cut 6 bases from V and 0 bases from J, with 9 bases between. From germline, CDR1 is MGHDK and CDR2 SYGVNS. The DNA of the CDR3 is TGTGCCAGCAGCCAACAGGGCTCCTACGAGCAGTACTTC. Protein product: CASSQQGSYEQYF.

This clonotype was counted many times. V is TRBV20-1 and J is TRBJ1-4, with 9 positions matching TRBD1. The CDR3 spans 13 residues. Trimming removed 3 bases from V and 6 bases from J; junction bases left unmatched: 2. Germline lookup yields CDR1 DFQATT and CDR2 SNEGSKA (reference sequence). The CDR3 bases are TGCAGTGCTAGCGACAGGGGGGATGAAAAACTGTTTTTT. It is translated as CSASDRGDEKLFF.

This clonotype was picked up a small number of times. The J gene is TRBJ2-1, the V gene TRBV20-1, with TRBD2 matching over 7 bases. This CDR3 has 13 amino acids. CDR1 is DFQATT, CDR2 SNEGSKA, per germline (reference sequence). The V and J ends lost 5 bases and 5 bases, in that order; junction bases with no gene match: 6. The CDR3 protein is CSASGGKNNEQFF. In nucleotides, the CDR3 is TGCAGTGCTTCCGGGGGGAAGAACAATGAGCAGTTCTTC.

This clonotype occurred once. This chain uses TRBV29-1 with TRBJ1-2; no clear D gene. CDR1 and CDR2 (germline): SQVTM, ANQGSEA. The V gene lost 3 bases and the J gene lost 5 bases, with 13 bases spanning the gap. CDR3 length: 13 amino acids. For the CDR3, the DNA is TGCAGCGTTGATTCGGGGTACCGGTATGGCTACACCTTC. It yields the protein CSVDSGYRYGYTF.

The chain joins TRBV20-1 to TRBJ2-3, with 8 nucleotides matching TRBD1. V shed 6 bases and J 3 bases; nucleotides not matched to a gene: 8. The length of the CDR3 is 14 residues. From germline, CDR1 is DFQATT and CDR2 SNEGSKA (reference sequence). CDR3 protein: CSAPQGEETDTQYF. In DNA form, the CDR3 reads TGCAGTGCACCACAGGGGGAGGAGACAGATACGCAGTATTTT.